The 23 T cell receptor beta chains in this list originate from one sample, sequenced in a study of CD8 T cells in Susac syndrome. When the RNA was reverse transcribed, random hexamers were used with an input of roughly 0.5 to 1 ug. Using its own MiXCR run on the immunoSEQ multiplex PCR reads, TCRdb lists one record per CDR3 protein. The data show 25,000 to 35,000 distinct CDR3 sequences, with roughly 92% seen just once and roughly 0.27% held by the top ten. The specimen was CD8+ T cells from PBMCs. These receptors were collected from a human donor in good health.

This clonotype came up once. The chain links TRBV20-1 to TRBJ2-6; D not certain. Germline values: CDR1 DFQATT, CDR2 SNEGSKA (reference sequence). The CDR3 extends over 15 amino acids. V was shortened by 6 bases and J by 0 bases, with 12 bases between the two germline ends. In nucleotides, the CDR3 is TGCAGTGCACAGACGGAATACTCTGGGGCCAACGTCCTGACTTTC. Its protein is CSAQTEYSGANVLTF.

The V and J genes are TRBV6-1 and TRBJ1-1; D is ambiguous. With 6 bases removed from V and 2 bases from J, the gap between germline ends came to 10 bases. Germline CDR1 MNHNS, CDR2 SASEGT. The CDR3 extends over 13 amino acids. CDR3 in DNA: TGTGCCAGCAGCCCCCAGAGTAACACTGAAGCTTTCTTT. Protein product: CASSPQSNTEAFF.

This chain connects TRBV7-8 to TRBJ2-3, with TRBD2 identical over 14 bases. The V gene end was trimmed by 3 bases and the J gene end by 3 bases; junction bases not matched to a gene: 14. The CDR3 has 20 amino acids. Germline V lookup: CDR1 SGHVS, CDR2 FQNEAQ. CDR3 region: CASSFYFSGTSGGLTDTQYF. CDR3 DNA sequence: TGTGCCAGCAGCTTCTACTTCTCCGGGACTAGCGGGGGACTGACAGATACGCAGTATTTT.

The rearrangement uses TRBV27 and TRBJ1-5, with a tentative D call TRBD1 (6 bases). V was trimmed by 0 bases and J by 1 base, leaving 10 bases between them. The germline gives CDR1 MNHEY, CDR2 SMNVEV (reference sequence). The CDR3 consists of 16 residues. The CDR3 loop is CASSLSKGGSNQPQHF. The CDR3 nucleotides are TGTGCCAGCAGTTTATCGAAAGGGGGGAGCAATCAGCCCCAGCATTTT.

In this sample, this clonotype turned up a few times. The genes are TRBV7-2 and TRBJ2-7, with 7 nucleotides matching TRBD2. Germline V gives CDR1 SGHTA, CDR2 FQGNSA. This CDR3 region has 13 residues. Trimming cost V 3 bases and J 3 bases; bases outside gene matches: 2. This chain's CDR3 is CASSFGGGYEQYF. The CDR3, as DNA: TGTGCCAGCAGCTTTGGGGGGGGCTACGAGCAGTACTTC.

The chain has TRBV12-5 and TRBJ2-7, with a tentative D call TRBD1 (6 bases). V was clipped by 6 bases and J by 2 bases, with 17 bases between them. Germline V gene sequence: CDR1 LGHNT, CDR2 FRNRAP. The CDR3 covers 15 residues. The CDR3 here is CASGRDRSFTYEQYF. The CDR3 DNA sequence: TGTGCTAGTGGCCGAGACAGGAGTTTTACCTACGAGCAGTACTTC.

V and J are TRBV5-5 and TRBJ2-2, with D perhaps TRBD1 (6 bases). Germline CDR1 SGHKS, CDR2 YYEKEE (reference sequence). The CDR3 is made up of 16 amino acids. V shed 0 bases and J shed 3 bases, with 12 bases lying between them. The CDR3 sequence is CASSLVQGIHTGELFF. The CDR3 DNA reads TGTGCCAGCAGCTTGGTACAGGGCATTCACACCGGGGAGCTGTTTTTT.

V usage is TRBV6-1 and J usage is TRBJ2-3; TRBD1 matches 9 bases. Per the germline V gene, CDR1 is MNHNS and CDR2 is SASEGT. This CDR3 is built from 17 residues. J was trimmed by 2 bases and V by 2 bases; bases with no gene match: 8. Here the CDR3 DNA reads TGTGCCAGCAGTGAATCTAGTGGGACAGGGTTCACAGATACGCAGTATTTT. It codes for CASSESSGTGFTDTQYF.

V usage is TRBV7-9 and J usage is TRBJ2-7; 8 bases align to TRBD1. V lost 3 bases, J lost 0 bases, and 4 bases stayed unmatched. There are 15 residues in the CDR3. Germline CDR1 reads SEHNR; CDR2 reads FQNEAQ (reference sequence). The CDR3 is CASSFSQGASYEQYF. CDR3 in DNA: TGTGCCAGCAGCTTTTCTCAGGGGGCCTCCTACGAGCAGTACTTC.

The CDR3 DNA sequence: TGTGCCAGCAGCTTCATCGGGATGAACACTGAAGCTTTCTTT. Translation: CASSFIGMNTEAFF. The chain employs TRBV5-8 and TRBJ1-1; no reliable D call. The CDR3 has 14 amino acids. Looked up from germline, CDR1 is SGHTS and CDR2 is YDEGEE. V shed 2 bases and J shed 0 bases, with 8 bases lying between them.

The chain recombines TRBV7-8 with TRBJ1-5; D possibly corresponds to TRBD1 (6 bases). Trimming shortened V by 4 bases and J by 2 bases, and 21 bases separated the two germline ends. Germline CDR1 SGHVS, CDR2 FQNEAQ. The CDR3 consists of 18 residues. CDR3 protein: CASSSLLGQTGGNQPQHF. The CDR3, as DNA: TGTGCCAGCAGCTCACTCCTCGGACAGACGGGTGGCAATCAGCCCCAGCATTTT.

This clonotype occurred once. The rearrangement links TRBV7-8 to TRBJ2-7, with 10 bases identical to TRBD1. Trimming took 5 bases from V and 7 from J; bases not matched to a gene: 8. This CDR3 has 14 amino acids. The germline V gene has CDR1 SGHVS and CDR2 FQNEAQ. In nucleotides, the CDR3 is TGTGCCAGCAGCACAAGACAGGGGGCGAGGGAGCAGTACTTC. It codes for CASSTRQGAREQYF.

The J gene is TRBJ2-1, the V gene TRBV9; possibly TRBD1 or TRBD2 for D (5 bases each). The CDR3 totals 13 residues. Trimming took 7 bases from V and 7 from J, leaving 15 bases between them. Germline lookup yields CDR1 SGDLS and CDR2 YYNGEE. The CDR3 region has the DNA TGTGCCAGCGGTCCATCCGGGGCAAATGAGCAGTTCTTC. It yields the protein CASGPSGANEQFF.

The rearrangement joins TRBV7-2 to TRBJ2-1; TRBD1 matches 7 bases. The CDR3 contains 17 residues. V shed 1 base, J shed 1 base, and the junction held 7 bases outside the gene matches. Germline values: CDR1 SGHTA, CDR2 FQGNSA. The CDR3 bases are TGTGCCAGCAGCTTAGAGACAGGGTTAGTTTCCTACAATGAGCAGTTCTTC. Residues: CASSLETGLVSYNEQFF.

The CDR3 protein is CASSEGSTGSDTQYF. CDR3 nucleotides: TGTGCCAGCAGTGAGGGGTCGACTGGTTCAGATACGCAGTATTTT. The gene calls are TRBV2 and TRBJ2-3; D is unresolved. Per the germline V gene, CDR1 is SNHLY and CDR2 is FYNNEI. CDR3 size: 15 residues. Trimming removed 3 bases at V and 4 bases at J, with 14 bases between.

The gene calls are TRBV4-3 and TRBJ1-5, with D possibly matching TRBD1 (5 bases). The CDR3 is made up of 15 amino acids. Germline V lookup: CDR1 LGHNA, CDR2 YSLEER. Trimming removed 0 bases from V and 6 bases from J, with 12 bases in between. CDR3 residues: CASSQDLSGTQPQHF. CDR3 DNA sequence: TGCGCCAGCAGCCAAGATCTGTCAGGGACTCAGCCCCAGCATTTT.

V usage is TRBV7-8 and J usage is TRBJ1-5, with D possibly being TRBD1 (5 bases). Trimming took 0 bases from V and 1 from J, leaving 13 bases between them. The germline gives CDR1 SGHVS, CDR2 FQNEAQ. The CDR3 is made up of 17 amino acids. The CDR3: CASSLAGAGPSNQPQHF. The CDR3 DNA follows: TGTGCCAGCAGCTTAGCAGGGGCAGGACCGAGCAATCAGCCCCAGCATTTT.

The chain recombines TRBV19 with TRBJ2-3; the match to TRBD2 covers 9 bases. CDR3 length: 15 residues. V shed 7 bases, J shed 2 bases, and the junction held 7 bases outside the gene matches. CDR1 is LNHDA and CDR2 is SQIVND in the germline V gene (reference sequence). CDR3 in DNA: TGTGCCAGTACCACCGGGACTAGCCCCACAGATACGCAGTATTTT. This translates into CASTTGTSPTDTQYF.

J is TRBJ1-2 and V is TRBV7-9; 12 nucleotides line up with TRBD1. The ends lost 10 bases at V and 1 base at J; junction bases unmatched: 10. The CDR3 runs 16 residues. Germline lookup yields CDR1 SEHNR and CDR2 FQNEAQ (reference sequence). The CDR3 coding sequence is TGTGCCACCACGGGACAGGGGGCTGACCTTAACTATGGCTACACCTTC. Encoded protein: CATTGQGADLNYGYTF.

This chain links TRBV4-2 with TRBJ1-3; TRBD1 matches at 7 bases. The V gene end was trimmed by 3 bases and the J gene end by 2 bases; junction bases not matched to a gene: 1. Germline V gene sequence: CDR1 LGHNA, CDR2 YNFKEQ. This CDR3 is 14 amino acids long. This CDR3 is CASSHGTAGNTIYF. The CDR3 bases are TGTGCCAGCAGCCACGGGACAGCTGGAAACACCATATATTTT.

This chain joins TRBV12-3 or TRBV12-4 and TRBJ2-3, with 9 bases that match TRBD2. The J segment lost 1 base and the V segment lost 8 bases, leaving 22 bases of the junction unmatched. The CDR3 is made up of 20 amino acids. Here the CDR3 DNA reads TGTGCCAGCCGCTCTCCTCGCGATAGCCGCGGGGGGGCTGGCACAGATACGCAGTATTTT. Protein product: CASRSPRDSRGGAGTDTQYF.

The rearrangement uses TRBV6-2 or TRBV6-3 and TRBJ2-7, with 8 bases matching TRBD1. The V gene end was trimmed by 6 bases and the J gene end by 2 bases; junction bases not matched to a gene: 18. The CDR3 extends over 18 amino acids. Per the germline V gene, CDR1 is MNHEY and CDR2 is SVGEGT. CDR3 in DNA: TGTGCCAGCAGAAACCCCTGGCCCGACAGGGGAGAAACCTACGAGCAGTACTTC. It translates to CASRNPWPDRGETYEQYF.

The gene calls are TRBV2 and TRBJ1-1, with TRBD1 matching 9 bases. This CDR3 is 15 amino acids long. J was trimmed by 0 bases and V by 8 bases; bases with no gene match: 7. Germline-derived CDR1 and CDR2 are SNHLY and FYNNEI. The CDR3 coding sequence is TGTGCCAGCGGGGACAGGGACAGCATGAACACTGAAGCTTTCTTT. Protein sequence: CASGDRDSMNTEAFF.